This TCR beta chain came from a study of CD8 T cells in ankylosing spondylitis (dated by TCRdb to about 2017). Study-wide context: The study profiled T cell receptor beta repertoires in healthy donors and ankylosing spondylitis patients to find disease-linked TCR variants. Samples of peripheral blood were taken, and for ankylosing spondylitis patients, synovial fluid was collected as well. In total, the full study cohort was made up of over a hundred healthy donors and about two dozen ankylosing spondylitis patients. What the research found in general, with its limitations: In peripheral blood, the disease-linked clones were found at relatively low frequencies and had a CD8+ phenotype. Blood from ankylosing spondylitis patients appeared to be characterized by a TCR beta motif made up of under ten highly homologous amino acid variants. Some of the motif variants had been reported before in the synovial fluid and blood of reactive arthritis patients, a finding that suggests common disease-initiation mechanisms. Significant enrichment of the disease-linked clones was reported in matched synovial fluid samples from ankylosing spondylitis patients.

Details on this clonotype: Its recognized antigen is unknown. The sample holds no much larger clone one base away, and base qualities are not on file.

The CDR1 and CDR2 encoded by the germline V gene are SNHLY and FYNNEI. The junction shows trimming of 0 bases on V and 7 bases on J, plus 12 bases between the germline ends. There are 14 amino acids in the CDR3, from cysteine to phenylalanine inclusive. Of all the DNA, just the CDR3 is kept, 42 bases in frame from base 1. This sample was sequenced with an Illumina HiSeq 2500. Quantitative 5'-RACE with molecular barcodes was the method used to prepare the TCR beta libraries. In the source study's methods: A new computational method based on a probabilistic model of VDJ rearrangement was used to identify disease-linked TCR variants. The public sequencing data were trimmed at Q25 with fastp and processed into clonotypes with MiXCR by TCRdb, which kept only in-frame beta chains. All rows with the same CDR3 protein become a single entry with the most common DNA and genes. TCRdb, not the original authors, processed these V and J calls. This sample is represented by 150,000 to 200,000 distinct CDR3 sequences; around 16% of them were singletons. The top ten clones comprise under 9% of the sample.

The sample comprised blood, either unsorted or a sorted T cell fraction (not recorded which). The sequence joins TRBV2 to TRBJ1-2, with an unclear D gene assignment. The TCR was taken from a male donor with ankylosing spondylitis or in good health (not recorded which). The DNA sequence follows: TGTGCCAGCAGTGAAGCGCCATGGGCTAGTGGCTACACCTTC. Its protein is CASSEAPWASGYTF.